One sample yielded the 10 T cell receptor beta chains listed below, sequenced in a study of T cells in Graves' hyperthyroidism and ophthalmopathy. RNA transcripts yielded amplified TCR beta CDR3 regions. First-round RT-PCR of the TCR CDR3 relied on the HTBI primer set. TCRdb reanalysed the multiplex PCR reads using MiXCR and keeps one entry per CDR3 protein. The data show a few hundred thousand distinct CDR3 sequences, with approximately 14% seen just once and 5.5% to 7.5% held by the top ten. The sample taken for sequencing was blood. These TCRs come from a woman younger than 45 with Graves' hyperthyroidism that later progressed to Graves' ophthalmopathy.

As for this clonotype: A much larger clone sits a single nucleotide away, making a read error possible. This rearrangement joins TRBV7-8 to TRBJ1-5, with no clear D. V gave up 1 base and J gave up 5 bases, with 18 bases separating them. This CDR3 comprises 17 residues. Germline-derived CDR1 and CDR2 are SGHVS and FQNEAQ. The CDR3, as DNA: TGTGCCAGCAGCTTAGAAGGGCTGATAGGGCCCCATCAGCCCCAGCATTTT. It encodes CASSLEGLIGPHQPQHF.

This chain connects TRBV9 to TRBJ2-7; possibly TRBD1 for D (6 bases). The CDR3 is made up of 15 amino acids. Per the germline V gene, CDR1 is SGDLS and CDR2 is YYNGEE. V dropped 4 bases and J dropped 4 bases, with 18 bases sitting between them. CDR3 residues: CASSPPNRDGYEQYF. The CDR3 DNA reads as TGTGCCAGCAGCCCCCCCAACAGGGATGGGTACGAGCAGTACTTC.

The genes are TRBV12-3 or TRBV12-4 and TRBJ2-3; TRBD2 might be the D (5 bases). V gave up 4 bases and J gave up 0 bases, with 11 bases separating them. CDR3 length equals 15 residues. The CDR3 DNA sequence: TGTGCCAGCAGTTGGGAGAGGATAAGCACAGATACGCAGTATTTT. This gives the protein CASSWERISTDTQYF.

The sample holds many counts of this clonotype. The germline gene is not matched at one end of the junction; a read error may be the cause. The gene calls are TRBV7-7 and TRBJ2-1; possible D gene TRBD2, 6 bases. CDR1 and CDR2 from the germline V gene are SSHAT and FNYEAQ (reference sequence). This CDR3 spans 13 amino acids. CDR3 loop: CASSSGSLNEQFF. DNA of the CDR3: TGTGCTAGCAGCTCCGGGAGCCTGAATGAGCAGTTCTTC. Drawing the rest from reference TRBV7-7 and TRBJ2-1, the complete variable domain is GAGVSQSPRYKVTKRGQDVTLRCDPISSHATLYWYQQALGQGPEFLTYFNYEAQPDKSGLPSDRFSAERPEGSISTLTIQRTEQRDSAMYRCASSSGSLNEQFFGPGTRLTVL.

This clonotype was observed a handful of times. The chain uses TRBV7-9 and TRBJ2-1; D is possibly TRBD2 (5 bases). CDR1 SEHNR and CDR2 FQNEAQ come from the germline V gene (reference sequence). Trimming took 1 base from V and 2 from J, leaving 12 bases between them. This CDR3 has 16 amino acids. CDR3 protein: CASSLVGRWTYNEQFF. The CDR3 coding sequence is TGTGCCAGCAGCTTAGTTGGGAGATGGACCTACAATGAGCAGTTCTTC.

This clonotype was recorded at least ten times. This chain joins TRBV7-3 and TRBJ2-7, with 10 bases identical to TRBD2. The V gene's germline CDR1 is SGHTA and CDR2 FQGTGA. V dropped 5 bases and J dropped 7; count of bases not matched to a gene: 8. The CDR3 length is 14 residues. The CDR3 loop reads CASSKAGGMGEQYF. The CDR3 coding sequence is TGTGCCAGCAGCAAAGCGGGAGGGATGGGGGAGCAGTACTTC.

This clonotype was seen repeatedly, ten times or more. This chain links TRBV15 with TRBJ2-5; 10 positions match TRBD2. The CDR3 consists of 16 residues. Germline CDR1 and CDR2: LNHNV and YYDKDF (reference sequence). Trimming removed 0 bases from V and 2 bases from J; junction bases left unmatched: 3. The CDR3 protein is CATSREGTSAQETQYF. The CDR3, as DNA: TGTGCCACCAGCAGAGAGGGGACTAGCGCTCAAGAGACCCAGTACTTC.

This clonotype came up many times. This chain links TRBV12-3 or TRBV12-4 with TRBJ2-7; D unresolved. The CDR3 runs 13 residues. V was pared by 5 bases and J by 3 bases, with 11 bases between. CDR3 protein: CASSTQYNYEQYF. The CDR3 region has the DNA TGTGCCAGCAGTACCCAATATAACTACGAGCAGTACTTC.

This clonotype was observed at least ten times. CDR3 protein: CASSEAGTGVYGYTF. The CDR3 DNA reads TGTGCCAGCAGTGAAGCGGGTACAGGCGTCTATGGCTACACCTTC. J is TRBJ1-2 and V is TRBV6-1; tentatively, D is TRBD1 (5 bases). Trimming took off 0 bases at V and 4 bases at J, with 12 bases between the two ends. The CDR3 runs 15 residues. From germline, CDR1 is MNHNS and CDR2 SASEGT.

Many counts were recorded for this clonotype. This chain connects TRBV9 to TRBJ2-2; no reliable D call. Germline CDR1 is SGDLS and CDR2 is YYNGEE. Trimming stripped 5 bases from V and 1 base from J, with 6 bases between. CDR3 length equals 13 residues. CDR3 DNA: TGTGCCAGCAGTGCTCTGAACACCGGGGAGCTGTTTTTT. Amino acids: CASSALNTGELFF.